This entry lists 28 T cell receptor beta chains sequenced from one sample in a study of cytomegalovirus exposure and HLA in healthy donors. 60 Vbeta and 13 Jbeta primers were used in PCR. TCRdb keeps only in-frame clones here, not all; method: immunoSEQ multiplex PCR. The sample contains 150,000 to 200,000 clones, almost 85% of which appear only once. Sequencing was carried out using PBMCs. The receptors derive from a girl between 5 and 17 years old in good health and CMV-seropositive.

On this clone itself: Different DNA sequences within this sample yield the same CDR3. The chain recombines TRBV5-1 with TRBJ2-7; the match to TRBD1 covers 11 bases. The CDR3 extends over 14 amino acids. Losses at the gene ends were 4 bases for V and 2 bases for J; bases not matched to a gene: 2. Per germline, CDR1 SGHRS and CDR2 YFSETQ. The CDR3 DNA reads TGCGCCAGCAGCCTGGGACAGGGGGCCTACGAGCAGTACTTC. Amino acids: CASSLGQGAYEQYF.

J is TRBJ1-6 and V is TRBV27; 9 bases map to TRBD1. There are 15 residues in the CDR3. The junction had 8 bases not matched to a gene; V was cut back by 0 bases and J by 14 bases. The germline V gene has CDR1 MNHEY and CDR2 SMNVEV (reference sequence). The CDR3 sequence is CASSLSLGQGRTLHF. The CDR3, as DNA: TGTGCCAGCAGTTTATCTCTCGGACAGGGGAGGACCCTCCACTTT.

This clone appeared a single time. The V and J genes are TRBV12-2 and TRBJ2-7; the table's D call of TRBD2 was not tested on the DNA. TRBV12-2 is labeled a pseudogene. This CDR3 contains 18 residues. The CDR3 DNA is TGTGCAAGTCGCTCAGAGAATAAGCGGGTCTGGCCCTCGTACGAGCAGTACTTC. This sequence encodes CASRSENKRVWPSYEQYF.

The CDR3 nucleotides are TGTGCCAGCAGCTTACCCAGGGGCAATGAGCAGTTCTTC. Protein: CASSLPRGNEQFF. This chain joins TRBV7-8 and TRBJ2-1, with D perhaps matching TRBD1 (6 bases). Germline-derived CDR1 and CDR2 are SGHVS and FQNEAQ. With 2 bases removed from V and 6 bases from J, the gap between germline ends came to 8 bases. CDR3 length: 13 residues.

This chain links TRBV29-1 with TRBJ1-4, with a tentative D call TRBD1 (5 bases). Trimming pared 8 bases from V and 4 bases from J, leaving 20 bases between. The germline gives CDR1 SQVTM, CDR2 ANQGSEA. This CDR3 region has 15 residues. The CDR3 DNA reads as TGCAGCCAAACGTCCAACCTGGGGGGTAATGAAAAACTGTTTTTT. Its protein is CSQTSNLGGNEKLFF.

The chain joins TRBV6-5 to TRBJ2-2; weak D call: TRBD2 (7 bases). CDR3 length equals 15 residues. The germline V gene has CDR1 MNHEY and CDR2 SVGAGI. V was clipped by 6 bases and J by 2 bases, with 13 bases between them. CDR3: CASRPSGGNTGELFF. CDR3 nucleotide sequence: TGTGCCAGCAGACCCTCGGGGGGCAACACCGGGGAGCTGTTTTTT.

This clone was counted once. J is TRBJ1-1 and V is TRBV9; D is undetermined. With 0 bases removed from V and 3 bases from J, the gap between germline ends came to 15 bases. Looked up from germline, CDR1 is SGDLS and CDR2 is YYNGEE. This CDR3 is 16 amino acids long. The CDR3 sequence is CASSVAPFPTDTEAFF. The CDR3 DNA is TGTGCCAGCAGCGTAGCCCCTTTCCCCACGGACACTGAAGCTTTCTTT.

The V and J genes are TRBV5-8 and TRBJ1-1; D remains ambiguous. V dropped 2 bases and J dropped 1 base, with 24 bases sitting between them. Germline CDR1 SGHTS, CDR2 YDEGEE. This CDR3 has 19 residues. The CDR3 loop is CASSLLLWTGIKTNTEAFF. In DNA, the CDR3 is TGTGCCAGCAGCTTACTACTCTGGACGGGAATTAAGACGAACACTGAAGCTTTCTTT.

CDR3 loop: CASSEGSRWNTEAFF. CDR3 nucleotides: TGTGCCAGCAGTGAAGGGTCGAGGTGGAACACTGAAGCTTTCTTT. V and J are TRBV6-1 and TRBJ1-1; D is unresolved. Germline assignment: CDR1 MNHNS and CDR2 SASEGT. V lost 1 base to trimming and J lost 1 base, with 10 bases between them. The CDR3 covers 15 residues.

This clone was observed a handful of times. The chain carries TRBV4-2 and TRBJ1-2; 8 bases match TRBD1. Germline V gene sequence: CDR1 LGHNA, CDR2 YNFKEQ. This CDR3 is built from 15 residues. Trimming removed 2 bases from V and 0 bases from J; junction bases left unmatched: 2. Here the CDR3 reads CASSQTGGTNYGYTF. In DNA, the CDR3 is TGTGCCAGCAGCCAAACAGGGGGGACTAACTATGGCTACACCTTC.

This clone was counted between two and nine times. The rearrangement joins TRBV6-1 to TRBJ2-5, with 10 bases matching TRBD2. The CDR3 totals 15 residues. Germline V gives CDR1 MNHNS, CDR2 SASEGT. With 3 bases clipped from V and 5 bases from J, the junction kept 6 bases outside the gene matches. CDR3 sequence: CASSDLSGGMETQYF. Here the CDR3 DNA reads TGTGCCAGCAGTGATCTTAGCGGGGGGATGGAGACCCAGTACTTC.

The chain carries TRBV2 and TRBJ2-2; 12 nucleotides align to TRBD2. CDR1 and CDR2 (germline): SNHLY, FYNNEI. This CDR3 spans 16 amino acids. V shed 8 bases and J 7 bases; nucleotides not matched to a gene: 11. CDR3 region: CASFAPSGGALGELFF. Written as DNA, the CDR3 is TGTGCCAGCTTCGCGCCTAGCGGGGGGGCCCTCGGGGAGCTGTTTTTT.

Only one count was recorded for this clone. This chain connects TRBV14 to TRBJ2-3; TRBD2 matches at 12 bases. V trimming: 4 bases; J trimming: 1 base; junction bases outside the gene matches: 6. Germline loops: CDR1 SGHDN, CDR2 FVKESK. This CDR3 contains 17 residues. The CDR3 reads CASSPGLAGTRTDTQYF. CDR3 sequence (DNA): TGTGCCAGCAGCCCCGGACTAGCGGGGACTCGCACAGATACGCAGTATTTT.

The V call is TRBV11-2, the J call TRBJ1-2; no clear D gene. The CDR3 is 15 residues long. The germline V gene has CDR1 SGHAT and CDR2 FQNNGV. Trimming left V 2 bases short and J 2 bases short, with 12 bases between. CDR3 protein: CASSLTPTGNYGYTF. The CDR3 DNA sequence: TGTGCCAGCAGCTTAACCCCGACGGGGAACTATGGCTACACCTTC.

J is TRBJ1-6 and V is TRBV6-5; D remains unclear. The ends were cut back, 4 bases at V and 7 bases at J, with 8 bases in the middle. This CDR3 has 13 residues. In germline, CDR1 is MNHEY, CDR2 SVGAGI. CDR3 sequence reads: CASSLTGNSPLHF. CDR3 bases: TGTGCCAGCAGTTTGACGGGGAATTCACCCCTCCACTTT.

The chain has TRBV7-3 and TRBJ1-2, with TRBD1 as a possible D gene (6 bases). The CDR3 extends over 14 amino acids. Germline CDR1 is SGHTA and CDR2 is FQGTGA. Trimming removed 5 bases from V and 2 bases from J, with 12 bases in between. This chain's CDR3 is CASSPDRENYGYTF. Written as DNA, the CDR3 is TGTGCCAGCAGCCCGGACAGAGAGAACTATGGCTACACCTTC.

V usage is TRBV5-1 and J usage is TRBJ1-5, with D tentatively TRBD1 (5 bases). The germline gives CDR1 SGHRS, CDR2 YFSETQ. This CDR3 has 15 residues. With 0 bases removed from V and 0 bases from J, the gap between germline ends came to 7 bases. CDR3 coding DNA: TGCGCCAGCAGCTTGGCAGGGTTTAGCAATCAGCCCCAGCATTTT. Its protein product is CASSLAGFSNQPQHF.

For this clone: Relative to the germline gene, one junction end is altered; a read error may explain this. The chain combines TRBV2 with TRBJ2-4; the D gene is possibly TRBD2 (5 bases). The CDR3 spans 13 residues. Looked up from germline, CDR1 is SNHLY and CDR2 is FYNNEI. This chain's CDR3 is CASSRGAKNSQYF. The CDR3 coding sequence is TGTGCCAGCTCCCGGGGAGCCAAAAACAGTCAGTACTTC.

The chain couples TRBV5-5 to TRBJ1-2; TRBD1 is a possible D gene (5 bases). This CDR3 comprises 17 residues. V lost 7 bases, J lost 4 bases, and 26 bases lay in between. The germline V gene has CDR1 SGHKS and CDR2 YYEKEE (reference sequence). CDR3 DNA: TGTGCCAGCGGAATAAGGACACCTACCAAAGGGTCCTATGGCTACACCTTC. Translated, it gives CASGIRTPTKGSYGYTF.

The chain joins TRBV7-4 to TRBJ1-1; 8 bases align to TRBD1. The CDR3 is made up of 15 amino acids. The V gene end was trimmed by 2 bases and the J gene end by 8 bases; junction bases not matched to a gene: 10. CDR1 and CDR2 (germline): SGHVT, SQSDAQ. This CDR3 is CASSLNRGDRSEAFF. The CDR3 DNA follows: TGTGCCAGCAGCTTAAACCGCGGGGACAGGAGCGAAGCTTTCTTT.

The chain has TRBV20-1 and TRBJ1-2; D ambiguous. V was cut by 6 bases and J by 8 bases, with 13 bases left in between. The CDR3 runs 11 residues. Per germline, CDR1 DFQATT and CDR2 SNEGSKA (reference sequence). CDR3 amino acids: CSAQFNMGYTF. The CDR3 DNA reads as TGCAGTGCCCAGTTCAATATGGGCTACACCTTC.

The rearrangement joins TRBV11-2 to TRBJ1-1, with a weak D call TRBD1 (5 bases). Germline CDR1 SGHAT, CDR2 FQNNGV. The germline V and J ends were trimmed by 1 base and 0 bases, with 9 bases remaining between them. The CDR3 is 15 amino acids. The CDR3 is CASSLGGSMNTEAFF. CDR3 coding DNA: TGTGCCAGCAGCTTAGGGGGCAGCATGAACACTGAAGCTTTCTTT.

The chain couples TRBV29-1 to TRBJ1-1; unclear D gene. Trimming shortened V by 1 base and J by 2 bases, and 5 bases separated the two germline ends. Germline values: CDR1 SQVTM, CDR2 ANQGSEA. CDR3 length: 12 residues. The CDR3 protein is CSVEGRNTEAFF. In nucleotides, the CDR3 is TGCAGCGTTGAAGGCAGAAACACTGAAGCTTTCTTT.

This clone was observed a few times. The rearrangement joins TRBV5-6 to TRBJ1-2; D is perhaps TRBD1 (5 bases). The CDR3 is 15 amino acids. The germline V gene encodes CDR1 SGHDT and CDR2 YYEEEE. The ends were cut back, 1 base at V and 10 bases at J, with 20 bases in the middle. The CDR3 region is CASSLSPGQSYPYTF. The CDR3 DNA reads TGTGCCAGCAGCTTGAGCCCAGGGCAGAGTTACCCCTACACCTTC.

The chain links TRBV7-9 to TRBJ1-4; D gene unclear. This CDR3 region has 15 residues. The germline V gene has CDR1 SEHNR and CDR2 FQNEAQ (reference sequence). V gave up 4 bases and J gave up 0 bases, with 9 bases separating them. The CDR3 loop reads CASSSTGATNEKLFF. The CDR3 nucleotides are TGTGCCAGCAGCTCCACGGGTGCAACTAATGAAAAACTGTTTTTT.

V is TRBV11-3 and J is TRBJ2-1; the match to TRBD2 covers 15 bases. Trimming cost V 1 base and J 5 bases; bases outside gene matches: 6. CDR3 length equals 18 residues. The germline gives CDR1 SGHNT, CDR2 YENEEA. As DNA, the CDR3 is TGTGCCAGCAGCTTAGGGGGACTAGCGGGGGGAAAAGACAATGAGCAGTTCTTC. It translates to CASSLGGLAGGKDNEQFF.

The rearrangement uses TRBV6-1 and TRBJ2-1, with D unclear. Germline values: CDR1 MNHNS, CDR2 SASEGT. The CDR3 is 14 amino acids. Between the trimmed V and J ends, which lost 4 bases and 0 bases, there was a span of 7 bases. The CDR3 DNA reads as TGTGCCAGCAGTGCGTGGAGCTCCTACAATGAGCAGTTCTTC. Translated, it gives CASSAWSSYNEQFF.

This clone was seen a single time. This chain joins TRBV11-3 and TRBJ2-7, with 7 nucleotides matching TRBD1. Trimming took 5 bases from V and 0 from J; bases not matched to a gene: 13. The CDR3 is 17 amino acids. CDR1 SGHNT and CDR2 YENEEA come from the germline V gene. CDR3 nucleotide sequence: TGTGCCAGCAGCCGGACAGGTTGGCAAGATAACTCCTACGAGCAGTACTTC. Its protein product is CASSRTGWQDNSYEQYF. The full variable domain, rest sourced from reference TRBV11-3 and TRBJ2-7, is EAGVVQSPRYKIIEKKQPVAFWCNPISGHNTLYWYLQNLGQGPELLIRYENEEAVDDSQLPKDRFSAERLKGVDSTLKIQPAELGDSAVYLCASSRTGWQDNSYEQYFGPGTRLTVT.